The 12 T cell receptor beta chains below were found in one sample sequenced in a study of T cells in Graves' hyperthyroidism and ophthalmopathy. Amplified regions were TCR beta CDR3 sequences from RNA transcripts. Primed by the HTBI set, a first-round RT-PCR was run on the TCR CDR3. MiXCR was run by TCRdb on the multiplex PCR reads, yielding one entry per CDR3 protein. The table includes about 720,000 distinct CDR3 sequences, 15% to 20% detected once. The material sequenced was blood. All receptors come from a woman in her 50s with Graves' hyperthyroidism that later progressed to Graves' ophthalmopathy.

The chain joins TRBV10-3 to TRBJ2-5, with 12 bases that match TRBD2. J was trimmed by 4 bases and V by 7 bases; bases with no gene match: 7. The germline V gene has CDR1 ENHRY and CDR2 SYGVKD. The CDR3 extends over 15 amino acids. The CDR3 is CAINPSGGARETQYF. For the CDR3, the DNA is TGTGCCATCAATCCTAGCGGGGGGGCCCGAGAGACCCAGTACTTC.

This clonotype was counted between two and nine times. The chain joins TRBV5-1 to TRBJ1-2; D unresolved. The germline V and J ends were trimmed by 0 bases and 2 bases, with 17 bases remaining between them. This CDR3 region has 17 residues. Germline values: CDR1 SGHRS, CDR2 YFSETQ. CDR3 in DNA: TGCGCCAGCAGCTTGGAGGCCGGCGGGGTTTGGAACTATGGCTACACCTTC. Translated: CASSLEAGGVWNYGYTF.

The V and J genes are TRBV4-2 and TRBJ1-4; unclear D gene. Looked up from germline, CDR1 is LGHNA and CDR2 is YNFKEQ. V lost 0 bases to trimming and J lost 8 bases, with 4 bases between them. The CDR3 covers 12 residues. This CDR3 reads CASSQDYEKLFF. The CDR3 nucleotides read TGTGCCAGCAGCCAAGATTACGAAAAACTGTTTTTT.

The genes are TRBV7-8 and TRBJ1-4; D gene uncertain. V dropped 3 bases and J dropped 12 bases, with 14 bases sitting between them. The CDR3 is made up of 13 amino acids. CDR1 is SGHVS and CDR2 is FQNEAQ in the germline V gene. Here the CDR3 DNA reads TGTGCCAGCAGCTTCGGCATGGATTCTCAACTGTTTTTT. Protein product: CASSFGMDSQLFF.

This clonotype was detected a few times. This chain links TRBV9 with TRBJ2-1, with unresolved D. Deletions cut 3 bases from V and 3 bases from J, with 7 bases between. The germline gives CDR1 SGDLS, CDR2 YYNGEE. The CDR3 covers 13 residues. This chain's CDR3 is CASSAASYNEQFF. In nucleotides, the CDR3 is TGTGCCAGCAGCGCTGCAAGCTACAATGAGCAGTTCTTC.

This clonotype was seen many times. As DNA, the CDR3 is TGTGCCTGGAGTGTACTTACCTCGAACACTGAAGCTTTCTTT. Translation: CAWSVLTSNTEAFF. V is TRBV30 and J is TRBJ1-1; D is undetermined. The CDR3 spans 14 residues. V was clipped by 0 bases and J by 1 base, with 9 bases between them. Germline V CDR1 and CDR2: GTSNPN, SVGIG (reference sequence).

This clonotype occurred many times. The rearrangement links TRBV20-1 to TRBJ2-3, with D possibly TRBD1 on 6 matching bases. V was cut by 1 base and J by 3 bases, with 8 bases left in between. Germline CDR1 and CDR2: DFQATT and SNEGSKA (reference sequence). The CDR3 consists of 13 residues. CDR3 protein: CSARGGTTDTQYF. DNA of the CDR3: TGCAGTGCTAGAGGGGGGACAACAGATACGCAGTATTTT.

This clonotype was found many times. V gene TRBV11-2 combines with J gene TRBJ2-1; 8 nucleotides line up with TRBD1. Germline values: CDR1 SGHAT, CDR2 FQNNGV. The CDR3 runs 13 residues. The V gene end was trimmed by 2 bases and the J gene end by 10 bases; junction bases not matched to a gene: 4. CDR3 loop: CASSLLGTGEQFF. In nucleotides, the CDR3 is TGTGCCAGCAGCTTACTCGGGACAGGAGAGCAGTTCTTC.

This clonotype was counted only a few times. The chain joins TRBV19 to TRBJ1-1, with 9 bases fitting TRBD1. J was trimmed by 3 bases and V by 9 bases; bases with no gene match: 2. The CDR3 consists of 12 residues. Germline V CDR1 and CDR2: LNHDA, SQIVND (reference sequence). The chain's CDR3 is CASRDRDTEAFF. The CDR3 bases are TGTGCCAGCCGGGACAGGGACACTGAAGCTTTCTTT.

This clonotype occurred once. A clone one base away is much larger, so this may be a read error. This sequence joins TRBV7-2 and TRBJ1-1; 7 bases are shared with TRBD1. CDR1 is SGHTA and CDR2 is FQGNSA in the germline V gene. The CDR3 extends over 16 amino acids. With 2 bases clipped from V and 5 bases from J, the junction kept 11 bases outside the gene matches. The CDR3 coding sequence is TGTGCCAGCAGCTTACTCTGGGCAGGGGGTGAGACTGAAGCTTTCTTT. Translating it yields CASSLLWAGGETEAFF.

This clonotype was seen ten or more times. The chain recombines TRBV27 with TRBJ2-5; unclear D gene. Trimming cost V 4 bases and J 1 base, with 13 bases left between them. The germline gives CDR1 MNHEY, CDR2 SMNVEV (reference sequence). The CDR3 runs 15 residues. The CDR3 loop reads CASSSTAVSQETQYF. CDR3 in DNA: TGTGCCAGCAGTTCAACGGCAGTCAGCCAAGAGACCCAGTACTTC.

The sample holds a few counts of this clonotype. CDR3 region: CASSQTPDRGYDTQYF. DNA of the CDR3: TGTGCCAGCAGCCAGACCCCGGACAGGGGATATGATACGCAGTATTTT. The rearrangement uses TRBV3-1 and TRBJ2-3, with TRBD1 matching over 9 bases. Losses at the gene ends were 3 bases for V and 6 bases for J; bases not matched to a gene: 10. CDR1 and CDR2 from the germline V gene are LGHDT and YNNKEL (reference sequence). The CDR3 spans 16 residues.